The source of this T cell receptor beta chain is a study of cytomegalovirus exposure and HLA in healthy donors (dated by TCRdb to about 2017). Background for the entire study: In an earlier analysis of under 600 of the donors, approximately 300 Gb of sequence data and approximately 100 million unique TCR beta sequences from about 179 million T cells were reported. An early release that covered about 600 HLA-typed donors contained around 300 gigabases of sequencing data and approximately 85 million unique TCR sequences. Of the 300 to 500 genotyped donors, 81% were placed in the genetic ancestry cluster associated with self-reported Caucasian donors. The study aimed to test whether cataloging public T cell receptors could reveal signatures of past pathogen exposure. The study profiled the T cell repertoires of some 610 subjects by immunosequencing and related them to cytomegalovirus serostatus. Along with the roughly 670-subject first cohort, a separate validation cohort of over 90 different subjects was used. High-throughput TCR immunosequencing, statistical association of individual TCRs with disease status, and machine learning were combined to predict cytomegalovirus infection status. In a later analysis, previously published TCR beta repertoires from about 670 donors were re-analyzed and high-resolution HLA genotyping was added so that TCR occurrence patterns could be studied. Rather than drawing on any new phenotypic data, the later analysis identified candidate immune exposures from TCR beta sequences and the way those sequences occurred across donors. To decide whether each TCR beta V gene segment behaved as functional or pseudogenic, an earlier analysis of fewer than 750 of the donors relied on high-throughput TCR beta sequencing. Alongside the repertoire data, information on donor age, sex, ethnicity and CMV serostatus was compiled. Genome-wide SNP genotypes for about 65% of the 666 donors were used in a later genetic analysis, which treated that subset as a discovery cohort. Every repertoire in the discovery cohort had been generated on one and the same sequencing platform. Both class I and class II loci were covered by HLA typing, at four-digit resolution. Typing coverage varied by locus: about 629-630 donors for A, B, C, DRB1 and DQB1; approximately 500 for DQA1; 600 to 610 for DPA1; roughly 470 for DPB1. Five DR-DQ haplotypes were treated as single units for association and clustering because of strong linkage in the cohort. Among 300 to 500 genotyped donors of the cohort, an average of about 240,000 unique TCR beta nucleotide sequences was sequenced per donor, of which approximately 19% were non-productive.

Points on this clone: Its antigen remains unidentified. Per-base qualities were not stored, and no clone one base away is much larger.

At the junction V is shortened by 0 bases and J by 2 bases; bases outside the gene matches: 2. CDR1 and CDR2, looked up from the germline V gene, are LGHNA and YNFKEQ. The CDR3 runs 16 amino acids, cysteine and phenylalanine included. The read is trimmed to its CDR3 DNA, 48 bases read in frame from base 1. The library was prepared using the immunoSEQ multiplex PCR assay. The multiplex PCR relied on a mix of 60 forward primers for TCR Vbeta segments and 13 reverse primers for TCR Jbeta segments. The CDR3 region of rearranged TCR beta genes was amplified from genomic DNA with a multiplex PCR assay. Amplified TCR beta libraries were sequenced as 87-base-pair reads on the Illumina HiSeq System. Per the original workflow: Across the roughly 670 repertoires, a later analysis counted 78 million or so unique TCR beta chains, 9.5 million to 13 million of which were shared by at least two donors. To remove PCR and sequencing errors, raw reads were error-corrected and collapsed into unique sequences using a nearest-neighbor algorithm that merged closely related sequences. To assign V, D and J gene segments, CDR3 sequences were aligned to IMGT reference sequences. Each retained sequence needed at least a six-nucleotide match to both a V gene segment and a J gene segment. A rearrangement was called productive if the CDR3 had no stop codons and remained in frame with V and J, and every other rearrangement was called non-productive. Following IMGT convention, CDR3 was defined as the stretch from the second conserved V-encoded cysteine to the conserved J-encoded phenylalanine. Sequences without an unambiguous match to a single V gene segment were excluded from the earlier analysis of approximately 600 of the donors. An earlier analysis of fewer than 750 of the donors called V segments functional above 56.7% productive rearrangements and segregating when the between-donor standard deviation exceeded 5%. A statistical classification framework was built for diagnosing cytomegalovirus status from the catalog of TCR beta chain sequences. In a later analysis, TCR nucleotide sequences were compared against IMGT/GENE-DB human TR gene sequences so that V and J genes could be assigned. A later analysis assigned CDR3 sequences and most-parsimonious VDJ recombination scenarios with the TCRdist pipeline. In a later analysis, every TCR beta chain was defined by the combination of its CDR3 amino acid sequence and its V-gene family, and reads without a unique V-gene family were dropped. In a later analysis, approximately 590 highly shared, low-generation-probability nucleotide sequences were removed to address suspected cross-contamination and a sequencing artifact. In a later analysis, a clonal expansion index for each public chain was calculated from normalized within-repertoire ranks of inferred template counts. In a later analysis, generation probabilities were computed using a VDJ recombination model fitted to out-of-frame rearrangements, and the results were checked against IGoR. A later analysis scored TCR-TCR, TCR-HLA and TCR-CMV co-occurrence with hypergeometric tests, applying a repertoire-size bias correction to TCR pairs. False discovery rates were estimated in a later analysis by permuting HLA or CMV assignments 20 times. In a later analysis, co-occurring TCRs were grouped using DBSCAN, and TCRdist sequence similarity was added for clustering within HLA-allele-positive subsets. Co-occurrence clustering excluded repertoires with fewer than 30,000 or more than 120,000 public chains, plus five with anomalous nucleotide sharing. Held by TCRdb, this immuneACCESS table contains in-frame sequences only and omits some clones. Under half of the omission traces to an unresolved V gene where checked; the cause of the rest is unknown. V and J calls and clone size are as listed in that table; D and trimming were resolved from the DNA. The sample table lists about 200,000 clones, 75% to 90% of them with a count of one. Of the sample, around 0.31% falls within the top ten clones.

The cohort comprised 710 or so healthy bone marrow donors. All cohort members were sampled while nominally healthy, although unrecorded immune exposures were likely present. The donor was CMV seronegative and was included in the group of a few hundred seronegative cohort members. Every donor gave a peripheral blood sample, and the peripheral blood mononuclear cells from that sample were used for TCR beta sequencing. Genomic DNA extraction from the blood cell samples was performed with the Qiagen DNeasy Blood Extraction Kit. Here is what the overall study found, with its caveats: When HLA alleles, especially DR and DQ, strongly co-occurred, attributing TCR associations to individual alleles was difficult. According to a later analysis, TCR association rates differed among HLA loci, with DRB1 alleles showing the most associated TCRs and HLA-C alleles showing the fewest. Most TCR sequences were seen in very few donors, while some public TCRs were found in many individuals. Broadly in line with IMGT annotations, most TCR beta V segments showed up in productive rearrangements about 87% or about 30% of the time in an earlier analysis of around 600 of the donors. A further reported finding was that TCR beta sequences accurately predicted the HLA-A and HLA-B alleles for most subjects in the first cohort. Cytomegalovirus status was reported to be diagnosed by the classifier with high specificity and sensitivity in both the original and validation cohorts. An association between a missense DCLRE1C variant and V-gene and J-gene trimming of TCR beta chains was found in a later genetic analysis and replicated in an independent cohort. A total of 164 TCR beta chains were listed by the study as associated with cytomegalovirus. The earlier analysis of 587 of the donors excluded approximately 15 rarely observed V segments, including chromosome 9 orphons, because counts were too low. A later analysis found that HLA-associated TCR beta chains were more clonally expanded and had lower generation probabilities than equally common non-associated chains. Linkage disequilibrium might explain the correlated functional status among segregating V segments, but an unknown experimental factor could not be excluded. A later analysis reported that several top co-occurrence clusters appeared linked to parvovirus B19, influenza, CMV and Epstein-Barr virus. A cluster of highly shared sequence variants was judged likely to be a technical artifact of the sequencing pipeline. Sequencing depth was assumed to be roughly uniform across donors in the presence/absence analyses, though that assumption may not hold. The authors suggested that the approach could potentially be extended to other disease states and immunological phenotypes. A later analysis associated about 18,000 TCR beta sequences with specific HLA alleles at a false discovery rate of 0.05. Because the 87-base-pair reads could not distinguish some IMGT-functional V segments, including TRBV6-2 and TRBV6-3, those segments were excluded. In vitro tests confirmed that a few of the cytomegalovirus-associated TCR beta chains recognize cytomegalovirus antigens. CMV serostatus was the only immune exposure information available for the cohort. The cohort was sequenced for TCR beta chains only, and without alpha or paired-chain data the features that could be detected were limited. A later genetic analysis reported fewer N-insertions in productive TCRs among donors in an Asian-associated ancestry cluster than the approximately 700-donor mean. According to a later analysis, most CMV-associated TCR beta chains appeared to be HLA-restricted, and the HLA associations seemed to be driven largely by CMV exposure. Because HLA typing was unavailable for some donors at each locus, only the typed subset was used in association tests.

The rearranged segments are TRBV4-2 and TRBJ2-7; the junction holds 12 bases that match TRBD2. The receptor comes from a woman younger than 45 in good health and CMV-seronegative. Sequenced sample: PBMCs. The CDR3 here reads CASSQDRTSGAYEQYF. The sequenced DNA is TGTGCCAGCAGCCAAGATAGGACTAGCGGGGCCTACGAGCAGTACTTC.